The subject of this entry is one T cell receptor (beta chain). At the DNA level, this CDR3 is encoded by other sequences in the same sample as well. The table came from immunoSEQ multiplex PCR; TCRdb's copy has only in-frame clones and leaves some out. Of some 640,000 clones in the sample, roughly 86% were seen once. The sample originates from a study of shared T cell receptors in the human thymus. After removal of 0 bases from V and 6 bases from J, the junction contained 3 bases not matched to a gene. Germline V gives CDR1 LGHNA, CDR2 YSLEER. The CDR3 has 16 residues. The data also belong to a second study, concerning human thymus T cells. In that study: It was from resections taken during corrective heart surgery that the thymus tissue came. Related work showed strongly overlapping thymic repertoires across unrelated individuals.

This chain connects TRBV4-3 to TRBJ1-6; 9 bases agree with TRBD1. Input material: thymocytes. This sequence originates from a boy under three years old with a congenital heart defect. The DNA of the CDR3 is TGCGCCAGCAGCCAAGACGCGGGACAGGGTAATTCACCCCTCCACTTT. As protein: CASSQDAGQGNSPLHF.